This paragraph reports one T cell receptor (beta chain). V was shortened by 1 base and J by 3 bases, with 7 bases between the two germline ends. This CDR3 region has 13 residues. Germline V gene lookup returns CDR1 SEHNR and CDR2 FQNEAQ (reference sequence). These data originate in a study of blood T cell repertoires in COVID-19. Study summary: Samples representing acute and convalescent COVID-19 were sourced from the United States, Italy and Spain. T cells, B-cell-depleted T cells, or PBMCs provided the cDNA or gDNA that served as material.

Per the original data handling: How many nucleated cells were present was estimated from reference gene primer amplification. Data came from immunoSEQ multiplex PCR; TCRdb stores just in-frame clones and leaves some out. D and trimming were read from the DNA, whereas the V and J calls and clone size are those reported in that table. Of under 250,000 clones in the sample, approximately 83% are singletons; the top ten hold around 4%. The sequencing input was peripheral blood. The gene calls are TRBV7-9 and TRBJ2-7; D may be TRBD2 (5 bases). This clonotype originated in a man aged 45-60 years with active or convalescent COVID-19. For the CDR3, the DNA is TGTGCCAGCAGCTTAGTAGGACTCTACGAGCAGTACTTC. This gives the protein CASSLVGLYEQYF.